This T cell receptor (beta chain) was captured by sequencing in a study of beta chain features in type 1 diabetes. The wider study: The study examined roughly 110,000,000 sorted cells across all samples.

What was sequenced were expressed TCRB transcripts, since all of the isolated RNA had been reverse transcribed. Generated by immunoSEQ multiplex PCR, the TCRdb table keeps only in-frame clones and is missing some. This sample yields about 400,000 clones, of which 10% to 15% are seen a single time; approximately 0.015% belongs to the top ten. Via the markers CD45RO/CCR7/CD25/CD127/CD95/CD27, stem cell-like memory, regulatory, central memory and naive CD4+ cells were sorted. Per the germline V gene, CDR1 is MDHEN and CDR2 is SYDVKM. Unmatched junction bases numbered 4, after V lost 0 bases and J lost 0 bases. The CDR3 spans 17 residues.

The chain joins TRBV28 to TRBJ1-5; 8 bases agree with TRBD1. The specimen sequenced was naive CD4+ T cells from blood. The receptor was isolated from a man younger than 30 in good health. The CDR3 is CASSLWSDRDSNQPQHF. The CDR3 coding sequence is TGTGCCAGCAGTTTATGGTCGGACAGGGATAGCAATCAGCCCCAGCATTTT.